A single sample is the source of the 24 T cell receptor beta chains below, sequenced in a study of T cell responses to AZD1222 COVID-19 vaccine. Sequenced by immunoSEQ multiplex PCR; TCRdb stores in-frame clones only, minus some. The sample yields roughly 120,000 clones, roughly 92% seen once. Source: peripheral blood, taken 28 days after the second AZD1222 dose. The receptors come from an adult who received the AZD1222 COVID-19 vaccine.

The chain carries TRBV7-2 and TRBJ2-2, with D hard to call. V was trimmed by 2 bases and J by 1 base, leaving 5 bases between them. Germline CDR1 SGHTA, CDR2 FQGNSA. The length of the CDR3 is 14 residues. Here the CDR3 DNA reads TGTGCCAGCAGCTTAATATTGAACACCGGGGAGCTGTTTTTT. As protein: CASSLILNTGELFF.

The chain joins TRBV4-3 to TRBJ2-5; D might be TRBD1 (5 bases). Germline V lookup: CDR1 LGHNA, CDR2 YSLEER. The CDR3 has 13 residues. Deletions cut 1 base from V and 5 bases from J, with 8 bases between. DNA of the CDR3: TGCGCCAGCAGCCAAGGGGGCGCGGAGACCCAGTACTTC. Translating gives CASSQGGAETQYF.

Only a few counts were recorded for this clone. The chain joins TRBV24-1 to TRBJ1-1, with D unclear. This CDR3 has 12 residues. The V and J ends lost 9 bases and 0 bases respectively, with 7 bases between them. Germline V lookup: CDR1 KGHDR, CDR2 SFDVKD. The CDR3 reads CATLRVNTEAFF. The CDR3 nucleotides are TGTGCCACCCTCCGTGTGAACACTGAAGCTTTCTTT.

This clone was seen once. The chain carries TRBV7-2 and TRBJ2-4, with 11 positions matching TRBD2. The CDR3 sequence is 17 residues long. V trimming: 0 bases; J trimming: 8 bases; junction bases outside the gene matches: 9. Germline V gene sequence: CDR1 SGHTA, CDR2 FQGNSA. The CDR3 nucleotides are TGTGCCAGCAGCTTAGCCCTGACTAGCGGGGTACGAGACATTCAGTACTTC. It codes for CASSLALTSGVRDIQYF.

The chain recombines TRBV5-6 with TRBJ1-1; possibly TRBD1 for D (6 bases). CDR3 size: 15 residues. Trimming removed 6 bases from V and 5 bases from J, with 20 bases in between. CDR1 is SGHDT and CDR2 is YYEEEE in the germline V gene. The CDR3 spells CASIRAGGAVTEAFF. As DNA, the CDR3 is TGTGCCAGCATCCGGGCGGGGGGCGCCGTAACTGAAGCTTTCTTT.

This clone was seen only once. The CDR3 sequence is CASSRQGNTEAFF. CDR3 DNA: TGTGCCAGCAGCCGACAGGGAAACACTGAAGCTTTCTTT. J is TRBJ1-1 and V is TRBV9, with 7 bases identical to TRBD1. This CDR3 region has 13 residues. J gave up 2 bases and V 4 bases, and 2 bases lay outside the gene matches. Germline V gives CDR1 SGDLS, CDR2 YYNGEE.

The CDR3 is CASSHGTLGDEQFF. The CDR3 DNA sequence: TGCGCCAGCAGCCACGGGACGCTGGGCGATGAGCAGTTCTTC. The chain has TRBV5-1 and TRBJ2-1; D may correspond to TRBD1 or TRBD2 (5 bases each). V lost 4 bases and J 8 bases, leaving 16 bases between the germline ends. Germline CDR1 SGHRS, CDR2 YFSETQ. The CDR3 has 14 residues.

This rearrangement joins TRBV5-4 to TRBJ2-7, with 11 bases lining up with TRBD2. The CDR3 is 15 residues long. J gave up 1 base and V 3 bases, and 3 bases lay outside the gene matches. Germline values: CDR1 SGHNT, CDR2 YYREEE (reference sequence). Here the CDR3 reads CASSYSGGASYEQYF. DNA for the CDR3: TGTGCCAGCAGCTATAGCGGGGGGGCATCCTACGAGCAGTACTTC. The variable domain in full, completed from reference TRBV5-4 and TRBJ2-7, reads ETGVTQSPTHLIKTRGQQVTLRCSSQSGHNTVSWYQQALGQGPQFIFQYYREEENGRGNFPPRFSGLQFPNYSSELNVNALELDDSALYLCASSYSGGASYEQYFGPGTRLTVT.

This chain uses TRBV6-5 with TRBJ1-3, with 8 positions matching TRBD1. This CDR3 has 15 amino acids. Trimming removed 5 bases from V and 4 bases from J; junction bases left unmatched: 7. Germline V CDR1 and CDR2: MNHEY, SVGAGI. CDR3 residues: CASSRQGKGGNTIYF. CDR3 nucleotide sequence: TGTGCCAGCAGTAGACAGGGGAAGGGAGGAAACACCATATATTTT.

The V call is TRBV18, the J call TRBJ2-6; 13 nucleotides align to TRBD2. This CDR3 comprises 19 residues. V dropped 0 bases and J dropped 2; count of bases not matched to a gene: 4. Germline loops: CDR1 KGHSH, CDR2 LQKENI. CDR3 DNA: TGTGCCAGCTCACCACCTGGGACTAGCGGGGATACTGGGGCCAACGTCCTGACTTTC. Its translation is CASSPPGTSGDTGANVLTF.

The chain combines TRBV29-1 with TRBJ2-7; D gene ambiguous. This CDR3 comprises 12 residues. Looked up from germline, CDR1 is SQVTM and CDR2 is ANQGSEA. Deletions cut 5 bases from V and 0 bases from J, with 8 bases between. The CDR3 loop is CSVQQDSYEQYF. CDR3 bases: TGCAGCGTTCAGCAGGACTCCTACGAGCAGTACTTC.

This sequence joins TRBV12-3 or TRBV12-4 and TRBJ1-1; D unresolved. V was clipped by 6 bases and J by 2 bases, with 10 bases between them. This CDR3 has 13 residues. The CDR3 DNA follows: TGTGCCAGCAGGCCCCCTGTCAACACTGAAGCTTTCTTT. Translating it yields CASRPPVNTEAFF.

The CDR3 DNA sequence: TGCGCCAGCAGGAGGGGGACAGACTCCTACGAGCAGTACTTC. Translating gives CASRRGTDSYEQYF. The chain carries TRBV5-1 and TRBJ2-7, with TRBD1 matching over 7 bases. This CDR3 spans 14 amino acids. CDR1 and CDR2 (germline): SGHRS, YFSETQ. After removal of 5 bases from V and 0 bases from J, the junction contained 5 bases not matched to a gene.

The chain is built from TRBV7-2 and TRBJ1-6; D gene uncertain. The V and J ends lost 2 bases and 0 bases respectively, with 8 bases between them. Looked up from germline, CDR1 is SGHTA and CDR2 is FQGNSA. CDR3 size: 16 residues. The CDR3 DNA is TGTGCCAGCAGCTTACGCGGGAGCTCCTATAATTCACCCCTCCACTTT. This codes for CASSLRGSSYNSPLHF.

The V gene is TRBV7-9, the J gene TRBJ1-5, with a possible D match to TRBD1 (6 bases). V was trimmed by 2 bases and J by 12 bases, leaving 8 bases between them. This CDR3 spans 11 amino acids. Germline V gene sequence: CDR1 SEHNR, CDR2 FQNEAQ (reference sequence). The DNA for the CDR3 is TGTGCCAGCAGCTTACAGGGGCACCAGCATTTT. Its protein product is CASSLQGHQHF. Combining the CDR3 with reference TRBV7-9 and TRBJ1-5 gives the whole variable domain DTGVSQNPRHKITKRGQNVTFRCDPISEHNRLYWYRQTLGQGPEFLTYFQNEAQLEKSRLLSDRFSAERPKGSFSTLEIQRTEQGDSAMYLCASSLQGHQHFGDGTRLSIL.

The genes are TRBV10-3 and TRBJ1-2; no clear D. The CDR3 is made up of 15 amino acids. Trimming left V 10 bases short and J 0 bases short, with 18 bases between. Germline CDR1 is ENHRY and CDR2 is SYGVKD. In nucleotides, the CDR3 is TGTGCCAGCCGTTTGAACGGTCAATCTAACTATGGCTACACCTTC. Encoded protein: CASRLNGQSNYGYTF.

The V gene is TRBV25-1, the J gene TRBJ1-1; TRBD1 aligns across 7 bases. J lost 6 bases, V lost 5 bases, and 9 bases had no gene match. Germline V gene lookup returns CDR1 MGHDK and CDR2 SYGVNS. The CDR3 spans 14 residues. The CDR3 here is CASSTRGSTPEAFF. The CDR3 nucleotides read TGTGCCAGCAGTACCAGGGGGAGTACCCCTGAAGCTTTCTTT.

V is TRBV12-3 or TRBV12-4 and J is TRBJ1-4; TRBD1 aligns across 7 bases. The CDR3 consists of 13 residues. V trimming: 6 bases; J trimming: 5 bases; junction bases outside the gene matches: 3. The CDR3 DNA is TGTGCCAGCAGGGGACAGTTGAATGAAAAACTGTTTTTT. Its protein product is CASRGQLNEKLFF.

The chain has TRBV5-1 and TRBJ2-3; 9 nucleotides match TRBD1. J was trimmed by 2 bases and V by 1 base; bases with no gene match: 5. The CDR3 sequence is 16 residues long. Germline V gene data show CDR1 as SGHRS and CDR2 as YFSETQ. CDR3 residues: CASSLRGQGITDTQYF. CDR3 in DNA: TGCGCCAGCAGCTTGCGGGGACAGGGAATCACAGATACGCAGTATTTT. Using reference TRBV5-1 and TRBJ2-3 for the parts outside the CDR3, the full variable domain is KAGVTQTPRYLIKTRGQQVTLSCSPISGHRSVSWYQQTPGQGLQFLFEYFSETQRNKGNFPGRFSGRQFSNSRSEMNVSTLELGDSALYLCASSLRGQGITDTQYFGPGTRLTVL.

V is TRBV4-3 and J is TRBJ1-6; TRBD1 might be the D (6 bases). This CDR3 contains 16 residues. Germline V gene data show CDR1 as LGHNA and CDR2 as YSLEER. V was cut by 1 base and J by 5 bases, with 12 bases left in between. CDR3 sequence: CASSQVVGAHNSPLHF. CDR3 nucleotide sequence: TGCGCCAGCAGCCAAGTGGTGGGGGCGCATAATTCACCCCTCCACTTT.

The chain carries TRBV19 and TRBJ1-1; the D gene is possibly TRBD1 (5 bases). Germline lookup yields CDR1 LNHDA and CDR2 SQIVND (reference sequence). The CDR3 is made up of 13 amino acids. V shed 3 bases and J shed 11 bases, with 16 bases lying between them. CDR3 sequence (DNA): TGTGCCAGTAGTATGGGGCAGGTAGTAGACGCTTTCTTT. It codes for CASSMGQVVDAFF.

V usage is TRBV25-1 and J usage is TRBJ1-6; the D is unclear. CDR3 length: 12 amino acids. CDR1 MGHDK and CDR2 SYGVNS come from the germline V gene. Trimming left V 7 bases short and J 8 bases short, with 9 bases between. CDR3 residues: CASNEGDSPLHF. In DNA form, the CDR3 reads TGTGCCAGCAATGAGGGAGATTCACCCCTCCACTTT.

For the CDR3, the DNA is TGTGCCAGCAGTGAAAGGACTAGGGGGAACACTGAAGCTTTCTTT. It specifies CASSERTRGNTEAFF. The genes are TRBV2 and TRBJ1-1; a possible D gene is TRBD1 (5 bases). Per the germline V gene, CDR1 is SNHLY and CDR2 is FYNNEI. The CDR3 is 15 amino acids. The V and J ends lost 2 bases and 1 base respectively, with 11 bases between them.

The chain links TRBV5-1 to TRBJ2-5, with D possibly being TRBD1 (6 bases). The length of the CDR3 is 14 residues. Germline lookup yields CDR1 SGHRS and CDR2 YFSETQ. V lost 1 base and J 5 bases, leaving 12 bases between the germline ends. For the CDR3, the DNA is TGCGCCAGCAGCTTGCCGGGACAATCGGAGACCCAGTACTTC. Protein product: CASSLPGQSETQYF.